Shown below are 2 T cell receptor beta chains from a single sample sequenced in a study of preoperative IRX-2 immunotherapy in early breast cancer. Treatment described: preoperative locoregional IRX-2 cytokine immunotherapy. Only in-frame clones appear in the TCRdb table, and some are missing; sequencing was by immunoSEQ multiplex PCR. The sample lists roughly 42,000 clones, approximately 80% occurring once. The source was tumor tissue, collected after IRX-2 immunotherapy. These receptors all stem from a human donor with breast cancer.

The gene calls are TRBV6-8 and TRBJ2-5, with 7 positions matching TRBD1. This CDR3 comprises 13 residues. Unmatched junction bases numbered 8, after V lost 6 bases and J lost 7 bases. CDR1 and CDR2 from the germline V gene are MNHGY and SAAAGT. The CDR3 spells CASRRQGGATQYF. The CDR3 bases are TGTGCCAGCAGAAGACAGGGTGGGGCGACCCAGTACTTC.

V and J are TRBV5-1 and TRBJ1-3, with 7 bases aligning to TRBD1. The germline V gene encodes CDR1 SGHRS and CDR2 YFSETQ. There are 14 residues in the CDR3. With 3 bases clipped from V and 2 bases from J, the junction kept 2 bases outside the gene matches. The CDR3 region is CASSSDRAGNTIYF. The CDR3 coding sequence is TGCGCCAGCAGCTCCGACAGGGCTGGAAACACCATATATTTT.